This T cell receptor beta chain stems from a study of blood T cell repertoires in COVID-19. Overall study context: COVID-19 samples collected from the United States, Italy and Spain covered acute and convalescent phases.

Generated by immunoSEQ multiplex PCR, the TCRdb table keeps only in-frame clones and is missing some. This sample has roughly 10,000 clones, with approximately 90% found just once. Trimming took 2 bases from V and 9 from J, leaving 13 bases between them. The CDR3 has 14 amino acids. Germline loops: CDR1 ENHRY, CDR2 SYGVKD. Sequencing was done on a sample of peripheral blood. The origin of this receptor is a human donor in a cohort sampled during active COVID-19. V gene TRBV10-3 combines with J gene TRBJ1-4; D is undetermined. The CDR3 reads CAISETTERQKLFF. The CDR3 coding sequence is TGTGCCATCAGTGAGACCACAGAAAGGCAAAAACTGTTTTTT.